What follows describes a single TCR beta chain. The data belong to a study of blood T cell repertoires in COVID-19. Across the study: Sources were T cells, B-cell-depleted T cells, or PBMCs; the material itself was cDNA or gDNA.

The germline V gene has CDR1 MGHDK and CDR2 SYGVNS. The ends were cut back, 7 bases at V and 4 bases at J, with 16 bases in the middle. The CDR3 covers 14 residues. Assay: immunoSEQ multiplex PCR; the TCRdb copy retains only in-frame clones and omits some. The table has 230,000 or so clones, 84% seen once. The receptor's source is a man aged 40-49 years who had recovered from COVID-19. The chain uses TRBV25-1 and TRBJ1-2; TRBD1 is a possible D gene (6 bases). Sequenced material: peripheral blood. This chain's CDR3 is CASTRDTDPYGYTF. The CDR3 nucleotides are TGTGCCAGCACTAGGGACACGGATCCCTATGGCTACACCTTC.